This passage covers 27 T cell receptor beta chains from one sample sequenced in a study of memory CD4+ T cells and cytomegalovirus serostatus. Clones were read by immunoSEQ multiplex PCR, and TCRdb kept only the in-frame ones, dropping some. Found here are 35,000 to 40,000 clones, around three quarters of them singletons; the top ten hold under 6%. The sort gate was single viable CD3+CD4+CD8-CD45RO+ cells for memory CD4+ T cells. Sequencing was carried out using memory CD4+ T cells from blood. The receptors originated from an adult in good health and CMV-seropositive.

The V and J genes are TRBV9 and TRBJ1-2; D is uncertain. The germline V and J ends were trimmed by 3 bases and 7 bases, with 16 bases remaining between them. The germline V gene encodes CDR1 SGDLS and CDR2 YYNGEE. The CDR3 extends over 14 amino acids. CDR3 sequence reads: CASSGEAGGLGYTF. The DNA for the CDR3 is TGTGCCAGCAGCGGGGAGGCCGGAGGGCTTGGCTACACCTTC.

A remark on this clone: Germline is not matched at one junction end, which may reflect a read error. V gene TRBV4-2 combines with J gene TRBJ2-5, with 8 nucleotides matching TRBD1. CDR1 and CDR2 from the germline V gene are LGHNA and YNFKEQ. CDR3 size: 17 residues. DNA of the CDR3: TGTGCCAACAGCCAAGATGGTAGGACAGGGCTTGGAGAGACCCAGTACTTC. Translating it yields CANSQDGRTGLGETQYF.

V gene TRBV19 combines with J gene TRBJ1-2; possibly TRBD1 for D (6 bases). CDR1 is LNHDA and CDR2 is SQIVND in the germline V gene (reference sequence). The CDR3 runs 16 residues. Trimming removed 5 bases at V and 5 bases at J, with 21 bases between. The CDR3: CASSDPGQPKVYGYTF. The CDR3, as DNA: TGTGCCAGTAGTGATCCAGGACAGCCAAAAGTTTATGGCTACACCTTC. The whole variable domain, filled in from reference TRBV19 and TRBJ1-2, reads DGGITQSPKYLFRKEGQNVTLSCEQNLNHDAMYWYRQDPGQGLRLIYYSQIVNDFQKGDIAEGYSVSREKKESFPLTVTSAQKNPTAFYLCASSDPGQPKVYGYTFGSGTRLTVV.

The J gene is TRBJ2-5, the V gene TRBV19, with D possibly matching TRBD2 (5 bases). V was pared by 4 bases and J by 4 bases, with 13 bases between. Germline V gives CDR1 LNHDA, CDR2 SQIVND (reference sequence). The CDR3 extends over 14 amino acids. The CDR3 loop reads CASSTGIRGETQYF. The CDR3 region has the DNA TGTGCCAGTAGTACGGGAATCCGCGGAGAGACCCAGTACTTC. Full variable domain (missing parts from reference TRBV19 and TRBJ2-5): DGGITQSPKYLFRKEGQNVTLSCEQNLNHDAMYWYRQDPGQGLRLIYYSQIVNDFQKGDIAEGYSVSREKKESFPLTVTSAQKNPTAFYLCASSTGIRGETQYFGPGTRLLVL.

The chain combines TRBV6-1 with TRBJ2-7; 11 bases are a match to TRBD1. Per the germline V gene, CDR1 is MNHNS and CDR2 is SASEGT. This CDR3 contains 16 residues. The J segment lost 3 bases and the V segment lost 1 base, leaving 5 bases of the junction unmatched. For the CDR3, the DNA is TGTGCCAGCAGTGAAGTTGGAGGGACAGGGGGCTACGAGCAGTACTTC. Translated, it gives CASSEVGGTGGYEQYF.

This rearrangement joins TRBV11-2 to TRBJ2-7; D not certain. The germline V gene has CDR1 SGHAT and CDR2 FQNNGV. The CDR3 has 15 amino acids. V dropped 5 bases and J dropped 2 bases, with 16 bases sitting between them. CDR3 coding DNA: TGTGCCAGCAGCCCCCCCGTCCGGAGTACCTACGAGCAGTACTTC. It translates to CASSPPVRSTYEQYF.

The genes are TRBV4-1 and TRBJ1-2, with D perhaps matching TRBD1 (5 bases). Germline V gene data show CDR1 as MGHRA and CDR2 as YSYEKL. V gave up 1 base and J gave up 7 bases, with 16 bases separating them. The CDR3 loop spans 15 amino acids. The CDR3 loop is CASSQGPFKQGGYTF. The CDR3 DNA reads TGCGCCAGCAGCCAAGGCCCGTTTAAGCAGGGTGGCTACACCTTC.

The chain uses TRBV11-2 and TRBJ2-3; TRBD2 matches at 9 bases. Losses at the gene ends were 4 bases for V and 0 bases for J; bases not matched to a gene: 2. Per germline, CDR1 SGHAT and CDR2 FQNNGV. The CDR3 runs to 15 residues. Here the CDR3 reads CASSSSGDSTDTQYF. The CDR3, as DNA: TGTGCCAGCAGCTCTAGCGGGGATAGCACAGATACGCAGTATTTT.

The CDR3 DNA reads TGTGCCAGCAGCTTAGGGCCACTAGCGGGAATAGCCAAAAACATTCAGTACTTC. Protein sequence: CASSLGPLAGIAKNIQYF. This chain joins TRBV7-6 and TRBJ2-4; 10 positions match TRBD2. The CDR3 runs 18 residues. J lost 0 bases, V lost 1 base, and 6 bases had no gene match. Germline CDR1 and CDR2: SGHVS and FNYEAQ.

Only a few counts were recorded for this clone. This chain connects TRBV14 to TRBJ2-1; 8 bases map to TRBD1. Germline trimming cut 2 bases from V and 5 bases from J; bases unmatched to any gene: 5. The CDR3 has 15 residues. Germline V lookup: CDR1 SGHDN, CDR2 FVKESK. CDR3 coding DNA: TGTGCCAGCAGCCAACTCAGGGGGCTCCACAATGAGCAGTTCTTC. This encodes CASSQLRGLHNEQFF.

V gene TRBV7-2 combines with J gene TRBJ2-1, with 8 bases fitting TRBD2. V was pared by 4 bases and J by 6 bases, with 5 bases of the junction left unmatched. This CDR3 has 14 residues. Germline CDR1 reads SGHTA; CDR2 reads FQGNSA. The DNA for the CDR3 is TGTGCCAGCAGCTCCACCGGGACTAGCAATGAGCAGTTCTTC. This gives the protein CASSSTGTSNEQFF. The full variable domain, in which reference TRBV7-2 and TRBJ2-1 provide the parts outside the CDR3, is GAGVSQSPSNKVTEKGKDVELRCDPISGHTALYWYRQSLGQGLEFLIYFQGNSAPDKSGLPSDRFSAERTGGSVSTLTIQRTQQEDSAVYLCASSSTGTSNEQFFGPGTRLTVL.

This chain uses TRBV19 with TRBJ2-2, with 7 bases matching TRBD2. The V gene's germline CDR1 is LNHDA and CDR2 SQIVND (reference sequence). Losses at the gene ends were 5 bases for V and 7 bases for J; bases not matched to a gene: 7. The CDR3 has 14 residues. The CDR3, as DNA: TGTGCCAGTAGTTCAGCGGGGAACCACGGGGAGCTGTTTTTT. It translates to CASSSAGNHGELFF.

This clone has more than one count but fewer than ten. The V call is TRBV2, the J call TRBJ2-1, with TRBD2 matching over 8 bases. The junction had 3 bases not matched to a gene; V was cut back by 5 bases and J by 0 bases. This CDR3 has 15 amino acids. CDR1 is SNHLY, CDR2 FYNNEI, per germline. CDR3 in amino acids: CASSPSGGSYNEQFF. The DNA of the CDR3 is TGTGCCAGCAGTCCCAGCGGGGGCTCCTACAATGAGCAGTTCTTC.

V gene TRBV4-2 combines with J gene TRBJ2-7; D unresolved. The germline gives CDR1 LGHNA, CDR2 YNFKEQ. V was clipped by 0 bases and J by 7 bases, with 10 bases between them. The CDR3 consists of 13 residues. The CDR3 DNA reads TGTGCCAGCAGCCAAGATCGGCTGGGGGAGCAGTACTTC. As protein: CASSQDRLGEQYF.

The CDR3 is CASSTGDSFSGNTIYF. CDR3 DNA sequence: TGTGCCAGCAGCACCGGGGACAGCTTCTCTGGAAACACCATATATTTT. This chain joins TRBV7-6 and TRBJ1-3; 7 nucleotides line up with TRBD1. Germline V lookup: CDR1 SGHVS, CDR2 FNYEAQ. The CDR3 has 16 residues. The V gene end was trimmed by 5 bases and the J gene end by 0 bases; junction bases not matched to a gene: 7.

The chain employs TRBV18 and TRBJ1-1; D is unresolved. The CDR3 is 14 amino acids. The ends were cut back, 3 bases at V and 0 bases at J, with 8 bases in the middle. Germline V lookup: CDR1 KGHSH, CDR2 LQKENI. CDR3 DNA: TGTGCCAGCTCACCTGACGGACTGAACACTGAAGCTTTCTTT. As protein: CASSPDGLNTEAFF.

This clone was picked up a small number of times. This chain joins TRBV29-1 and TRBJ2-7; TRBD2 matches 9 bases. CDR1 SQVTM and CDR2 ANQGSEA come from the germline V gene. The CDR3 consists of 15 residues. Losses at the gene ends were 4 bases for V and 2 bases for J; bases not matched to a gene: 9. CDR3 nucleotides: TGCAGCGTTGGTTCTAGCGGGGCGACTGCCTACGAGCAGTACTTC. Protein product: CSVGSSGATAYEQYF.

The CDR3: CASSPGIGAEAFF. DNA of the CDR3: TGTGCCAGCTCCCCTGGAATAGGCGCTGAAGCTTTCTTT. The chain uses TRBV18 and TRBJ1-1; D gene uncertain. The CDR3 consists of 13 residues. Germline V gene data show CDR1 as KGHSH and CDR2 as LQKENI. V was shortened by 6 bases and J by 6 bases, with 14 bases between the two germline ends.

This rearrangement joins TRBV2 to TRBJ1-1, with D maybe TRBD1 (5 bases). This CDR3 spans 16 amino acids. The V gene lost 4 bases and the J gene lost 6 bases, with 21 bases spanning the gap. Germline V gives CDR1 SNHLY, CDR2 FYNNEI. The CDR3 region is CASSGEIRASSAEAFF. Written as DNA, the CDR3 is TGTGCCAGCAGTGGTGAGATCAGGGCCTCGAGCGCTGAAGCTTTCTTT.

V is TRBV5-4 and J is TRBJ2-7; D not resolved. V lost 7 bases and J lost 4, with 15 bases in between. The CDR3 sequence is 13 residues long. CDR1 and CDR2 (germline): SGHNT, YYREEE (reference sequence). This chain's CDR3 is CASGVDDSYEQYF. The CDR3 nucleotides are TGTGCCAGCGGAGTAGATGATTCGTACGAGCAGTACTTC.

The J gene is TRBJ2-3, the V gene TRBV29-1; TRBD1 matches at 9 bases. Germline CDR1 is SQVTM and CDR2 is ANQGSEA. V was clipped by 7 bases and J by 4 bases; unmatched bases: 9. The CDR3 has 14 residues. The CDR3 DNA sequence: TGCAGCGCTATGGACAGGGGAGTCCCAGATACGCAGTATTTT. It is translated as CSAMDRGVPDTQYF.

CDR3 nucleotides: TGTGCCAGCAGTTACTCCCTTGGGACTCTGTACACTGAAGCTTTCTTT. As protein: CASSYSLGTLYTEAFF. The V call is TRBV6-5, the J call TRBJ1-1; D possibly corresponds to TRBD1 (5 bases). The V and J ends lost 0 bases and 3 bases respectively, with 14 bases between them. The germline gives CDR1 MNHEY, CDR2 SVGAGI. CDR3 length: 16 residues.

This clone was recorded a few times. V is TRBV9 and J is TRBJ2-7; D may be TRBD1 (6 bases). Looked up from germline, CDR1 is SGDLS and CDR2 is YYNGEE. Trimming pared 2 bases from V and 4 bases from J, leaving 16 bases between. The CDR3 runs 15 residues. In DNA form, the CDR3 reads TGTGCCAGCAGCGTTAGTGGGGGCGCTGGGTACGAGCAGTACTTC. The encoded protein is CASSVSGGAGYEQYF.

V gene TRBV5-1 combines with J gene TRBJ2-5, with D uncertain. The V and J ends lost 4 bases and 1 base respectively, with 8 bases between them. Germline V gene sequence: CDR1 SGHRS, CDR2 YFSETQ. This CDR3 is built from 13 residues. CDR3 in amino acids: CASSGNLQETQYF. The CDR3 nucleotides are TGCGCCAGCAGCGGCAACCTCCAAGAGACCCAGTACTTC. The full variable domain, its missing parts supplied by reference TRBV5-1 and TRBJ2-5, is KAGVTQTPRYLIKTRGQQVTLSCSPISGHRSVSWYQQTPGQGLQFLFEYFSETQRNKGNFPGRFSGRQFSNSRSEMNVSTLELGDSALYLCASSGNLQETQYFGPGTRLLVL.

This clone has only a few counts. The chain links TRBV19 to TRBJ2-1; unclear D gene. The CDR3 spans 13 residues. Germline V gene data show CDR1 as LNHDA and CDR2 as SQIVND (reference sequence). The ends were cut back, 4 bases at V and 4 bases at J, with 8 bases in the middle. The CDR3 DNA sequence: TGTGCCAGTAGTAGGAACCCATACAATGAGCAGTTCTTC. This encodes CASSRNPYNEQFF. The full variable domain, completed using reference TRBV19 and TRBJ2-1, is DGGITQSPKYLFRKEGQNVTLSCEQNLNHDAMYWYRQDPGQGLRLIYYSQIVNDFQKGDIAEGYSVSREKKESFPLTVTSAQKNPTAFYLCASSRNPYNEQFFGPGTRLTVL.

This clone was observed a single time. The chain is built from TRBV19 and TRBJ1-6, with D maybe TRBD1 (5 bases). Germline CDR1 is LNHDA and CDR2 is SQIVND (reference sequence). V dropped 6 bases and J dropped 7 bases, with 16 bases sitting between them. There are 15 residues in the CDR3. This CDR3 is CASRRAGLENSPLHF. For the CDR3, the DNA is TGTGCCAGTAGACGGGCGGGGCTAGAGAATTCACCCCTCCACTTT. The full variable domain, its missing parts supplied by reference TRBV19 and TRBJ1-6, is DGGITQSPKYLFRKEGQNVTLSCEQNLNHDAMYWYRQDPGQGLRLIYYSQIVNDFQKGDIAEGYSVSREKKESFPLTVTSAQKNPTAFYLCASRRAGLENSPLHFGNGTRLTVT.

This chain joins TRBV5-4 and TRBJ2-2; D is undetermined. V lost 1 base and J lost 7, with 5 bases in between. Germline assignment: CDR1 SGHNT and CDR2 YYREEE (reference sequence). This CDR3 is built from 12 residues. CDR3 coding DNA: TGTGCCAGCAGCTTGTTCGGCGGGGAGCTGTTTTTT. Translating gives CASSLFGGELFF. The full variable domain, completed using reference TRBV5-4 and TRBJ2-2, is ETGVTQSPTHLIKTRGQQVTLRCSSQSGHNTVSWYQQALGQGPQFIFQYYREEENGRGNFPPRFSGLQFPNYSSELNVNALELDDSALYLCASSLFGGELFFGEGSRLTVL.